This is a list of T cell receptor beta chains from one sample in a study of identical twins. TCRdb reanalysed the 5' RACE reads using MiXCR and keeps one entry per CDR3 protein. Of 690,000 or so distinct CDR3 sequences listed, 8.6% are singletons. These same data were also listed under a study on yellow fever vaccine responses in identical twins.

Sequenced: PBMCs. The origin of the receptors is a woman between 18 and 29 years old in good health. CDR3s include the opening cysteine and the closing phenylalanine or tryptophan. A D gene is named only where the DNA matches it firmly. Size is omitted from some rows. Given values are once, few, many or a class for expanded clones.

TRBJ2-3,many,-,TRBV7-2,CASSHAGADTQYF,TGTGCCAGCAGCCACGCAGGGGCAGATACGCAGTATTTT
TRBJ2-7,-,-,TRBV19,CASSRSRYEQYF,TGTGCCAGTAGTAGATCAAGGTACGAGCAGTACTTC
TRBJ2-1,many,TRBD1,TRBV27,CASRPGQTSYNEQFF,TGTGCCAGCAGGCCGGGACAGACCTCCTACAATGAGCAGTTCTTC
TRBJ2-5,-,TRBD2,TRBV11-2,CASSLAQRGTQYF,TGTGCCAGCAGCTTAGCGCAGCGGGGGACCCAGTACTTC
TRBJ2-5,-,TRBD2,TRBV24-1,CATSGRGGETQYF,TGTGCCACCAGTGGACGCGGGGGGGAGACCCAGTACTTC
TRBJ1-2,few,-,TRBV7-8,CASSPGLTYGYTF,TGTGCCAGCAGCCCGGGACTGACCTATGGCTACACCTTC
TRBJ2-2,few,TRBD1,TRBV24-1,CATSDLGTGANTGELFF,TGTGCCACCAGTGACCTCGGGACAGGGGCCAACACCGGGGAGCTGTTTTTT
TRBJ2-7,-,TRBD1,TRBV30,CAWRETGEVNEQYF,TGTGCCTGGAGAGAGACAGGGGAGGTTAACGAGCAGTACTTC
TRBJ2-5,-,-,TRBV5-6,CASSHVMAKDRETQYF,TGTGCCAGCAGCCATGTTATGGCCAAGGATAGGGAGACCCAGTACTTC
TRBJ2-5,-,-,TRBV27,CASSSAAIWEYF,TGTGCCAGCAGTTCCGCGGCTATTTGGGAGTACTTC
TRBJ2-1,-,TRBD1,TRBV15,CATSPDREIEQFF,TGTGCCACCAGCCCTGACAGGGAAATTGAGCAGTTCTTC
TRBJ2-7,few,-,TRBV7-3,CASSLSGFPSYEQYF,TGTGCCAGCAGCCTCTCGGGGTTCCCCTCCTACGAGCAGTACTTC
TRBJ2-7,-,-,TRBV7-2,CASSLRGSESYEQYF,TGTGCCAGCAGCCTCCGGGGGTCGGAGTCCTACGAGCAGTACTTC
TRBJ1-1,many,-,TRBV6-5,CASSYSGMGSGQNAFF,TGTGCCAGCAGTTACTCGGGGATGGGTAGCGGACAGAATGCTTTCTTT
TRBJ2-5,few,-,TRBV11-3,CASSPDGPVETQYF,TGTGCCAGCAGCCCCGACGGGCCAGTAGAGACCCAGTACTTC
TRBJ2-7,-,TRBD1,TRBV7-9,CASSHVEGGAYEQYF,TGTGCCAGCAGCCATGTTGAAGGGGGCGCATACGAGCAGTACTTC
TRBJ2-7,few,-,TRBV20-1,CSARGTLAFYEQYF,TGCAGTGCTAGAGGGACACTCGCCTTCTACGAGCAGTACTTC
TRBJ2-7,-,-,TRBV20-1,CSASRAGPPYEQYF,TGCAGTGCTAGCCGAGCCGGCCCTCCCTACGAGCAGTACTTC
TRBJ2-3,-,TRBD2,TRBV6-1,CASSPPPGGGTDTQYF,TGTGCCAGCAGTCCCCCACCGGGGGGAGGCACAGATACGCAGTATTTT
TRBJ2-2,many,-,TRBV14,CASSQDRGAVTGELFF,TGTGCCAGCAGCCAAGACCGGGGGGCGGTAACCGGGGAGCTGTTTTTT
TRBJ1-1,-,TRBD1,TRBV7-9,CAIGPGQGFRAFF,TGTGCCATCGGCCCGGGACAGGGCTTCAGGGCTTTCTTT
TRBJ2-5,few,-,TRBV20-1,CSANIQQVSLRYQETQYF,TGCAGTGCCAACATTCAACAAGTTAGCCTGCGGTACCAAGAGACCCAGTACTTC
TRBJ2-3,many,TRBD2,TRBV29-1,CSVILASSTDTQYF,TGCAGCGTTATACTAGCGTCTAGCACAGATACGCAGTATTTT
TRBJ1-4,few,-,TRBV6-1,CASSEQGQMNEKLFF,TGTGCCAGCAGTGAACAGGGGCAGATGAATGAAAAACTGTTTTTT
TRBJ2-1,-,-,TRBV5-1,CASSLNEGVYNEQFF,TGCGCCAGCAGCTTGAACGAGGGCGTCTACAATGAGCAGTTCTTC
TRBJ1-2,-,TRBD1,TRBV6-1,CASRPRSTGFYGYTF,TGTGCCAGCAGACCAAGATCGACAGGGTTCTATGGCTACACCTTC
TRBJ2-1,-,-,TRBV7-9,CASSSRAGYNEQFF,TGTGCCAGCAGCTCCCGTGCGGGCTACAATGAGCAGTTCTTC
TRBJ2-2,-,-,TRBV24-1,CATGDPSTRTGELFF,TGTGCCACCGGTGATCCTTCGACTCGTACCGGGGAGCTGTTTTTT
TRBJ2-7,-,-,TRBV29-1,CSGMGSAGPSYEQYF,TGCAGCGGGATGGGTTCAGCGGGTCCTTCCTACGAGCAGTACTTC
TRBJ2-1,-,TRBD1,TRBV9,CASSQQGALYNEQFF,TGTGCCAGCAGCCAACAGGGGGCTCTCTACAATGAGCAGTTCTTC
TRBJ2-3,many,-,TRBV27,CASSNWAADTQYF,TGTGCCAGCAGCAATTGGGCGGCAGATACGCAGTATTTT
TRBJ2-2,-,TRBD1,TRBV15,CATSRVGQGASNTGELFF,TGTGCCACCAGCAGAGTGGGACAGGGGGCTTCGAACACCGGGGAGCTGTTTTTT
TRBJ1-5,many,-,TRBV12-3/TRBV12-4,CASSLIGSNQPQHF,TGTGCCAGCAGTTTGATAGGGAGCAATCAGCCCCAGCATTTT
TRBJ2-5,-,-,TRBV4-2,CASSHPYDQLATQETQYF,TGTGCCAGCAGCCATCCGTATGACCAGCTAGCGACACAAGAGACCCAGTACTTC
TRBJ2-3,few,-,TRBV5-1,CASIPGTLDTDTQYF,TGCGCCAGCATCCCCGGGACACTTGACACAGATACGCAGTATTTT
TRBJ1-1,-,-,TRBV19,CASSIPGTLNTEAFF,TGTGCCAGTAGTATACCCGGGACACTGAACACTGAAGCTTTCTTT
TRBJ2-3,few,TRBD2,TRBV6-4,CASSEASGGSTDTQYF,TGTGCCAGCAGCGAAGCTAGCGGGGGGAGCACAGATACGCAGTATTTT
TRBJ2-7,-,-,TRBV7-3,CASSLSRGYEQYF,TGTGCCAGCAGCTTAAGCAGGGGCTACGAGCAGTACTTC